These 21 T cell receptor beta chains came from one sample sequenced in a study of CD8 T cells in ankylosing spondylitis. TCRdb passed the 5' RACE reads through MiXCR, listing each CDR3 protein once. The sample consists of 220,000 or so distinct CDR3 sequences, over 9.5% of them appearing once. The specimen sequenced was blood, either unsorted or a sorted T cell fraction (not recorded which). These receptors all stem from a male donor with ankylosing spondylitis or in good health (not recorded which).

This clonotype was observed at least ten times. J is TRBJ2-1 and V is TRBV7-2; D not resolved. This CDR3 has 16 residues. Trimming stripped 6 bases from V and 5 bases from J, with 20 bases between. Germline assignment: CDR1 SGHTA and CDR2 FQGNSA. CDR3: CASSQRPDLSNNEQFF. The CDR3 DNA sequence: TGTGCCAGCAGTCAAAGACCGGACCTATCAAACAATGAGCAGTTCTTC.

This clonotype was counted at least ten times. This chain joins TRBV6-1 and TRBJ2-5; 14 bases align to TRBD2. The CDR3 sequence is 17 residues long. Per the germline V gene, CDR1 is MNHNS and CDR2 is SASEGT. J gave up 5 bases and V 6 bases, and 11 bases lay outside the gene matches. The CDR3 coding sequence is TGTGCCAGCAGGGGAACCTGGACTAGCGGGGGGCGGGAGACCCAGTACTTC. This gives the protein CASRGTWTSGGRETQYF.

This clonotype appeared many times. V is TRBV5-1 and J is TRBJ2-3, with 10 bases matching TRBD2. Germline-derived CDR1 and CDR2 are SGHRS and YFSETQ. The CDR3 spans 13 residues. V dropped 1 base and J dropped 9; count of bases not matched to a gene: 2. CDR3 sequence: CASSLRTSGTQYF. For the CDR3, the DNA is TGCGCCAGCAGCTTGCGGACTAGCGGCACGCAGTATTTT.

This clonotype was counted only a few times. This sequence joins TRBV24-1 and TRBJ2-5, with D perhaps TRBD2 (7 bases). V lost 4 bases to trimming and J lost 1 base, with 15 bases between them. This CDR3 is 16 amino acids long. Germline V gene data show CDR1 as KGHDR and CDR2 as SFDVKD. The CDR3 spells CATSDPTGGPQETQYF. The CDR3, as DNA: TGTGCCACCAGTGACCCTACGGGGGGCCCCCAAGAGACCCAGTACTTC.

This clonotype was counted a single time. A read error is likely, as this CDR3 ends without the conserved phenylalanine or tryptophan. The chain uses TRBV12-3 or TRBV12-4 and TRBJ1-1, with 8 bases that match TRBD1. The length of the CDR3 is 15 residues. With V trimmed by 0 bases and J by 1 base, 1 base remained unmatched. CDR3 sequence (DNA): TGTGCCAGCAGTTTAGCGGGGACAGGGAACACTGAAGCTTTCTTA. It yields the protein CASSLAGTGNTEAFL.

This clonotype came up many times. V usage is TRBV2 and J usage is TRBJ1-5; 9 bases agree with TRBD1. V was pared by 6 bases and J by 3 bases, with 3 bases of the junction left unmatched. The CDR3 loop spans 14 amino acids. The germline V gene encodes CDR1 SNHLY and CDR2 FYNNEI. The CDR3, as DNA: TGTGCCAGCAGGGGACAGGGTTACAATCAGCCCCAGCATTTT. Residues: CASRGQGYNQPQHF.

The CDR3 DNA reads as TGCGCCAGCAGCGCCAGACAGGGCGACACTGAAGCTTTCTTT. Translated: CASSARQGDTEAFF. The rearrangement joins TRBV5-1 to TRBJ1-1; 7 bases line up with TRBD1. J was trimmed by 3 bases and V by 4 bases; bases with no gene match: 6. The CDR3 is made up of 14 amino acids. Germline CDR1 and CDR2: SGHRS and YFSETQ.

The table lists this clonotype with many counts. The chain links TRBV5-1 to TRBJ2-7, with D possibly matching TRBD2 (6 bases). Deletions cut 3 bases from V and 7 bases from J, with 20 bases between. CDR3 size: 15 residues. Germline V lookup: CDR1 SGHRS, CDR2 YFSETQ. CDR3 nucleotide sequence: TGCGCCAGCAGCTCCACTACGGGACTCCTATCAGAGCAGTACTTC. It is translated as CASSSTTGLLSEQYF.

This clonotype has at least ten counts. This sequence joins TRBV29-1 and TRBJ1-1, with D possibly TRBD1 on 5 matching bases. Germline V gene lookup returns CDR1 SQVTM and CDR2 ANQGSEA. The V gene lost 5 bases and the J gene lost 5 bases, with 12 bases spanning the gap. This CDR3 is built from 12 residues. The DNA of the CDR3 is TGCAGCGTTCATGAACCAGGGACTGAAGCTTTCTTT. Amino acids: CSVHEPGTEAFF.

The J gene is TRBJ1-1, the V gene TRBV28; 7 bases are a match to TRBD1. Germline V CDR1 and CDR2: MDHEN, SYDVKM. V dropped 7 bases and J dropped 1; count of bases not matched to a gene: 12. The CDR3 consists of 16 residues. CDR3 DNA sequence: TGTGCCAGCATTACGTGGACAGGTTCTAAGAACACTGAAGCTTTCTTT. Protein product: CASITWTGSKNTEAFF.

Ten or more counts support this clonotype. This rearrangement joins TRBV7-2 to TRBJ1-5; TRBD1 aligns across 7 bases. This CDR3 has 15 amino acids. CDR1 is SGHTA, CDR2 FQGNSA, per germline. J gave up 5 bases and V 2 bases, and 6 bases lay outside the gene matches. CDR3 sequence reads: CASSLITGEDQPQHF. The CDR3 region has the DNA TGTGCCAGCAGCTTAATCACAGGGGAAGATCAGCCCCAGCATTTT.

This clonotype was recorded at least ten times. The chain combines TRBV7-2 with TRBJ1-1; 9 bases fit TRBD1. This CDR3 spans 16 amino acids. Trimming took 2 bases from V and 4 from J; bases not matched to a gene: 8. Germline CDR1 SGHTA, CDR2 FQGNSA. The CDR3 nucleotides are TGTGCCAGCAGCTTAACTTCAGCGGACAGGGGCACTGAAGCTTTCTTT. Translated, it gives CASSLTSADRGTEAFF.

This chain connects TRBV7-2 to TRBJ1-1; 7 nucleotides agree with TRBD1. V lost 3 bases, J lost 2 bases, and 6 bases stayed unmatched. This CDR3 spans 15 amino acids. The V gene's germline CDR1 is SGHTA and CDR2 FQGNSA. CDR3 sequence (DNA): TGTGCCAGCAGCTTCCCGGGGACAGTTAACACTGAAGCTTTCTTT. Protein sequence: CASSFPGTVNTEAFF.

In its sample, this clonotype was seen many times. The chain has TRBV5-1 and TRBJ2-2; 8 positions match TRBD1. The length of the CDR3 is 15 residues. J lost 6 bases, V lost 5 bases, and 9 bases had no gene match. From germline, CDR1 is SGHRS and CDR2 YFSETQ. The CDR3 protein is CASRERQTGAGELFF. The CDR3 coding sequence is TGCGCCAGCAGAGAACGGCAGACAGGGGCCGGGGAGCTGTTTTTT.

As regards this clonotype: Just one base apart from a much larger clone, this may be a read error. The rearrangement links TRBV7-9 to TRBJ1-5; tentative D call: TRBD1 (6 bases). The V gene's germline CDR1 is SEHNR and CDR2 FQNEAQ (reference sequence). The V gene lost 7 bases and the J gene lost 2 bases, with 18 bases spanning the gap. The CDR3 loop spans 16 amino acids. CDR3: CASTRGGLGGNQPQHF. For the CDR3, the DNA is TGTGCCAGCACCCGCGGGGGGCTTGGGGGCAATCAGCCCCAGCATTTT.

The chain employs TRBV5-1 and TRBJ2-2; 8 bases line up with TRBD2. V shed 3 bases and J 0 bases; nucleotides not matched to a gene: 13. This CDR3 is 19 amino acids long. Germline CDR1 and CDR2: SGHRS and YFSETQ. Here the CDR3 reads CASSWSGGEQGANTGELFF. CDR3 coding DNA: TGCGCCAGCAGCTGGTCCGGGGGGGAGCAGGGAGCGAACACCGGGGAGCTGTTTTTT.

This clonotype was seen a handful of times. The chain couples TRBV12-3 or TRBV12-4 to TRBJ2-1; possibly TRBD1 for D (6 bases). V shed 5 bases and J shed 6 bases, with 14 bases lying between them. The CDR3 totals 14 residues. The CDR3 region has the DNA TGTGCCAGCAGTACCGTCGGCAGGGGCAATGAGCAGTTCTTC. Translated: CASSTVGRGNEQFF.

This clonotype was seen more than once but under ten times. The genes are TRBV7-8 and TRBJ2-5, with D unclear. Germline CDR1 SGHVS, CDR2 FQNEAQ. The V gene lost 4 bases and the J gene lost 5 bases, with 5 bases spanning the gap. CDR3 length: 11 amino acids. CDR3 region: CASSSSETQYF. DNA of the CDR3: TGTGCCAGCAGCTCCTCGGAGACCCAGTACTTC.

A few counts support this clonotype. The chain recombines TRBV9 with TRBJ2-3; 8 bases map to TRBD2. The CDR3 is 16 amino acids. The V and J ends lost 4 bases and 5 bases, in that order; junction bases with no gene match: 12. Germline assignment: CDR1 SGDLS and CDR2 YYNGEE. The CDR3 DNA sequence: TGTGCCAGCAGCCCCCTCCGGGGGGGCTGGGAAGATACGCAGTATTTT. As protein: CASSPLRGGWEDTQYF. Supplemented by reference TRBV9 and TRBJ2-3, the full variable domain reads DSGVTQTPKHLITATGQRVTLRCSPRSGDLSVYWYQQSLDQGLQFLIQYYNGEERAKGNILERFSAQQFPDLHSELNLSSLELGDSALYFCASSPLRGGWEDTQYFGPGTRLTVL.

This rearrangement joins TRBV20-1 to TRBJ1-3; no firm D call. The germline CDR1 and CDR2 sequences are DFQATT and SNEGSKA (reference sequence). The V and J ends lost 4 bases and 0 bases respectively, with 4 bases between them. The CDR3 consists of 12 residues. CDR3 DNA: TGCAGTGCTACGACCTCTGGAAACACCATATATTTT. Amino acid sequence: CSATTSGNTIYF.

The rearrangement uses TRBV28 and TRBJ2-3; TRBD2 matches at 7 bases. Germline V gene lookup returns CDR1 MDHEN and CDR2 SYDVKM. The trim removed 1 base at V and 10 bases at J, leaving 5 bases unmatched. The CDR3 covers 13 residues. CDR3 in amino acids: CASSLSKRGPQYF. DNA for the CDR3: TGTGCCAGCAGTTTATCTAAGCGGGGACCGCAGTATTTT.